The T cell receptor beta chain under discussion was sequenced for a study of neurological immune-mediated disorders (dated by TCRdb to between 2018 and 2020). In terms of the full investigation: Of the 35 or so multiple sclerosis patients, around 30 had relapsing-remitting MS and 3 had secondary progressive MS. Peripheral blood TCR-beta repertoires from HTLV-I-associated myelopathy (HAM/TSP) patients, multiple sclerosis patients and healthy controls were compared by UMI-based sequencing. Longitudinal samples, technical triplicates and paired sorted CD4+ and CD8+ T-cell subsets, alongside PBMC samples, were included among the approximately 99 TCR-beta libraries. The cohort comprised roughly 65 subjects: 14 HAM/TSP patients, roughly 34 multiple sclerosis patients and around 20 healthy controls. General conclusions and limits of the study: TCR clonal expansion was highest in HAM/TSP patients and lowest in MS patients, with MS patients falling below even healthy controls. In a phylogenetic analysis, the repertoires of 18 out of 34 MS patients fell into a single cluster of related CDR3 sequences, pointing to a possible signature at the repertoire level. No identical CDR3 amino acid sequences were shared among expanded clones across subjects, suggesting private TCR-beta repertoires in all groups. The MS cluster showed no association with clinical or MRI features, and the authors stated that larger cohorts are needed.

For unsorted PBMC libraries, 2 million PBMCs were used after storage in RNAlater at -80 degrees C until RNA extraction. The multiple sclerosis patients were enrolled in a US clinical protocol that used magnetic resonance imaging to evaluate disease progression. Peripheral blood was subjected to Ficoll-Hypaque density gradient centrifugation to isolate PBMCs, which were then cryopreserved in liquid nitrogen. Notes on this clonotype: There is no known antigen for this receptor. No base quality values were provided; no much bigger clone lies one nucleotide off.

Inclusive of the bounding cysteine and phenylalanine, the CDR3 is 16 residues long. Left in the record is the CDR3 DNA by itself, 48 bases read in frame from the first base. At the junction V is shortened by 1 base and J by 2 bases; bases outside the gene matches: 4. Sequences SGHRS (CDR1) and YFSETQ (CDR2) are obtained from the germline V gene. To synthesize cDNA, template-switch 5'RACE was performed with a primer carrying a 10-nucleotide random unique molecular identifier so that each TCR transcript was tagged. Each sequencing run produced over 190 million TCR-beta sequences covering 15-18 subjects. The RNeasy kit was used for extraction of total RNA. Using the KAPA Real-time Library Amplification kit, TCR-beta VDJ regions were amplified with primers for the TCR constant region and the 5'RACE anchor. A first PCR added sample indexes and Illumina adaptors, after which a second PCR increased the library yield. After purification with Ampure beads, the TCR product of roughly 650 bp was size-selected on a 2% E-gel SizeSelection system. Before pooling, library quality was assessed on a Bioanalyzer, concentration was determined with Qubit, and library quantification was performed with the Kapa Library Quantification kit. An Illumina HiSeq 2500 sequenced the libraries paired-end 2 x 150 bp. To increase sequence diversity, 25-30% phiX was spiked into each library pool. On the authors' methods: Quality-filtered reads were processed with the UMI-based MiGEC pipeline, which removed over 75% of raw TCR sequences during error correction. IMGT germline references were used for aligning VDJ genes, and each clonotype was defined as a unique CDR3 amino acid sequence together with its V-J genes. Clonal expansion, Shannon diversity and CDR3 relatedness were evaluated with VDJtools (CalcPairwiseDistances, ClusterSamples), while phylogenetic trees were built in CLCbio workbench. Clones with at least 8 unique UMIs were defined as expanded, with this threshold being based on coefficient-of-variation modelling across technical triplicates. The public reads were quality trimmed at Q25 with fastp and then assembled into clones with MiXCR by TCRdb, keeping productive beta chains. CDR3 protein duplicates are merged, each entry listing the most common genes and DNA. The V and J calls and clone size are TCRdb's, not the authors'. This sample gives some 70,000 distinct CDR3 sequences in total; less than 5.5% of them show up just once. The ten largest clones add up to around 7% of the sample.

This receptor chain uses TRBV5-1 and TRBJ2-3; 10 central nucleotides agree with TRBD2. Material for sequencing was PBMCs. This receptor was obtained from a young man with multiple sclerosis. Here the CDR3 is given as CASSLHSGGPTDTQYF. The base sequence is TGCGCCAGCAGCTTGCATAGCGGGGGGCCCACAGATACGCAGTATTTT.